The 23 T cell receptor beta chains given below trace back to one sample, sequenced in a study of T cells after yellow fever vaccination. TCRdb reanalysed the 5' RACE reads using MiXCR and keeps one entry per CDR3 protein. The sample includes 450,000 to 650,000 distinct CDR3 sequences, roughly 22% of them seen just once. This sample comprised PBMCs, obtained about 20 days after the first yellow fever vaccination. The receptors here all came from a man between 18 and 35 years old who received the YFV17D yellow fever vaccine.

This clonotype was observed many times. V and J are TRBV20-1 and TRBJ2-1; no clear D. The CDR3 loop spans 12 amino acids. In germline, CDR1 is DFQATT, CDR2 SNEGSKA (reference sequence). With 6 bases removed from V and 12 bases from J, the gap between germline ends came to 18 bases. CDR3 bases: TGCAGTGCCGAGACCACCGCGTTAGGGCAGTTCTTC. Protein: CSAETTALGQFF.

The rearrangement joins TRBV5-6 to TRBJ2-7; 8 nucleotides align to TRBD1. Germline CDR1 reads SGHDT; CDR2 reads YYEEEE. The CDR3 contains 13 residues. V was pared by 4 bases and J by 9 bases, with 9 bases of the junction left unmatched. The DNA of the CDR3 is TGTGCCAGCAGCGTGGACAGGGCTGATAGGCAGTACTTC. Translating it yields CASSVDRADRQYF. Full variable domain (missing parts from reference TRBV5-6 and TRBJ2-7): DAGVTQSPTHLIKTRGQQVTLRCSPKSGHDTVSWYQQALGQGPQFIFQYYEEEERQRGNFPDRFSGHQFPNYSSELNVNALLLGDSALYLCASSVDRADRQYFGPGTRLTVT.

This clonotype was detected only a few times. J is TRBJ2-7 and V is TRBV4-1; D is ambiguous. CDR3 length: 16 residues. V lost 0 bases and J lost 2, with 14 bases in between. Germline V lookup: CDR1 MGHRA, CDR2 YSYEKL. CDR3 in amino acids: CASSQDPQRMAYEQYF. The CDR3 coding sequence is TGCGCCAGCAGCCAAGACCCTCAGAGAATGGCCTACGAGCAGTACTTC.

This clonotype has a handful of counts. This chain joins TRBV7-9 and TRBJ2-1, with TRBD2 as a possible D gene (6 bases). The CDR3 spans 15 residues. V was pared by 3 bases and J by 8 bases, with 17 bases between. Germline V CDR1 and CDR2: SEHNR, FQNEAQ (reference sequence). CDR3 in DNA: TGTGCCAGCAGCTTCTTAGTGGCCTTAGCGGATGAGCAGTTCTTC. Translation gives CASSFLVALADEQFF.

This clonotype was seen only a few times. The V and J genes are TRBV4-3 and TRBJ2-7; 9 positions agree with TRBD1. J was trimmed by 3 bases and V by 5 bases; bases with no gene match: 8. CDR3 length: 15 amino acids. Germline lookup yields CDR1 LGHNA and CDR2 YSLEER. The CDR3 DNA reads as TGCGCCAGCAGCTCAACCGGGACAGGGTACTACGAGCAGTACTTC. Translated: CASSSTGTGYYEQYF.

This clonotype was observed a handful of times. The rearrangement uses TRBV5-1 and TRBJ2-2, with TRBD1 matching over 8 bases. CDR3 length: 15 residues. Per the germline V gene, CDR1 is SGHRS and CDR2 is YFSETQ. The trim removed 5 bases at V and 6 bases at J, leaving 9 bases unmatched. CDR3 bases: TGCGCCAGCAGTAAGGACAGGGTGTATGCCGGGGAGCTGTTTTTT. It is translated as CASSKDRVYAGELFF.

The chain uses TRBV20-1 and TRBJ2-6; D remains ambiguous. Looked up from germline, CDR1 is DFQATT and CDR2 is SNEGSKA (reference sequence). The CDR3 consists of 15 residues. Trimming stripped 2 bases from V and 0 bases from J, with 8 bases between. The CDR3 DNA reads as TGCAGTGCTAGACGGCCCGGCTCTGGGGCCAACGTCCTGACTTTC. As protein: CSARRPGSGANVLTF.

This sequence joins TRBV7-2 and TRBJ2-2, with a possible D match to TRBD2 (5 bases). Trimming shortened V by 4 bases and J by 4 bases, and 16 bases separated the two germline ends. From germline, CDR1 is SGHTA and CDR2 FQGNSA. This CDR3 is built from 16 residues. The DNA for the CDR3 is TGTGCCAGCAGCTCGGCCGGGCCGGCGGGCACCGGGGAGCTGTTTTTT. It codes for CASSSAGPAGTGELFF.

This clonotype has a handful of counts. This chain links TRBV27 with TRBJ2-3; TRBD1 or TRBD2 may be the D gene (5 bases each). V lost 6 bases and J 1 base, leaving 14 bases between the germline ends. CDR1 MNHEY and CDR2 SMNVEV come from the germline V gene (reference sequence). This CDR3 has 15 amino acids. As DNA, the CDR3 is TGTGCCAGCAGCCTATATCGGGGACGCACAGATACGCAGTATTTT. Its protein product is CASSLYRGRTDTQYF.

This sequence joins TRBV5-4 and TRBJ2-2, with TRBD1 matching 7 bases. The CDR3 loop spans 15 amino acids. Germline CDR1 SGHNT, CDR2 YYREEE (reference sequence). J was trimmed by 1 base and V by 5 bases; bases with no gene match: 5. This CDR3 is CASRSGTENTGELFF. CDR3 DNA sequence: TGTGCCAGCAGATCCGGGACAGAGAACACCGGGGAGCTGTTTTTT.

V and J are TRBV6-1 and TRBJ2-7; D tentatively reads TRBD1 or TRBD2 (5 bases each). Per the germline V gene, CDR1 is MNHNS and CDR2 is SASEGT. This CDR3 is built from 14 residues. V lost 8 bases and J 2 bases, leaving 16 bases between the germline ends. Here the CDR3 DNA reads TGTGCCAGCGGGTTGTGGGACGGGGCCTACGAGCAGTACTTC. Amino acid sequence: CASGLWDGAYEQYF.

The chain employs TRBV20-1 and TRBJ2-2; D possibly corresponds to TRBD2 (7 bases). V was clipped by 5 bases and J by 4 bases, with 14 bases between them. The CDR3 has 14 residues. Per germline, CDR1 DFQATT and CDR2 SNEGSKA (reference sequence). The CDR3 spells CSAPWAGATGELFF. CDR3 sequence (DNA): TGCAGTGCTCCCTGGGCGGGGGCCACCGGGGAGCTGTTTTTT.

In this sample, this clonotype turned up a few times. V gene TRBV29-1 combines with J gene TRBJ2-1; D might be TRBD2 (6 bases). V shed 7 bases and J shed 8 bases, with 18 bases lying between them. From germline, CDR1 is SQVTM and CDR2 ANQGSEA. The CDR3 is 13 amino acids. The CDR3 nucleotides read TGCAGCGGGTGGGGACTGACCTTCGATGAGCAGTTCTTC. Encoded protein: CSGWGLTFDEQFF.

This chain uses TRBV2 with TRBJ2-1; 7 nucleotides align to TRBD2. Germline V gene lookup returns CDR1 SNHLY and CDR2 FYNNEI. V gave up 7 bases and J gave up 9 bases; unmatched junction bases: 12. This CDR3 comprises 14 residues. This chain's CDR3 is CASTLERLAAEQFF. CDR3 bases: TGTGCCAGCACCCTAGAGCGACTAGCCGCTGAGCAGTTCTTC.

In this sample, this clonotype turned up a few times. The rearrangement links TRBV9 to TRBJ1-3, with D perhaps matching TRBD1 (6 bases). The CDR3 spans 15 residues. Deletions cut 4 bases from V and 2 bases from J, with 13 bases between. Germline assignment: CDR1 SGDLS and CDR2 YYNGEE. The CDR3 loop is CASSPTGHAGNTIYF. The CDR3 coding sequence is TGTGCCAGCAGCCCAACAGGGCACGCTGGAAACACCATATATTTT.

This clonotype has just a few counts. The chain links TRBV5-1 to TRBJ2-1, with 14 bases that match TRBD2. The CDR3 sequence is 16 residues long. CDR1 and CDR2 (germline): SGHRS, YFSETQ. Trimming took 4 bases from V and 3 from J; bases not matched to a gene: 3. CDR3 coding DNA: TGCGCCAGCAGCCCGGGACTAGCGGGGGACTACAATGAGCAGTTCTTC. This codes for CASSPGLAGDYNEQFF.

The chain couples TRBV28 to TRBJ2-2, with 10 bases that match TRBD1. V shed 7 bases, J shed 6 bases, and the junction held 23 bases outside the gene matches. CDR3 size: 20 residues. Germline CDR1 MDHEN, CDR2 SYDVKM. This chain's CDR3 is CASKVGTGVSSGGLAGELFF. The CDR3 nucleotides are TGTGCCAGCAAAGTCGGGACAGGGGTCTCATCAGGGGGTTTGGCCGGGGAGCTGTTTTTT.

This clonotype occurred a few times. This sequence joins TRBV20-1 and TRBJ2-4; 7 bases are shared with TRBD1. Germline V gene data show CDR1 as DFQATT and CDR2 as SNEGSKA (reference sequence). J lost 1 base, V lost 3 bases, and 3 bases had no gene match. This CDR3 is 14 amino acids long. As DNA, the CDR3 is TGCAGTGCTAGTCCGGGACAGGCCAAAAACATTCAGTACTTC. It encodes CSASPGQAKNIQYF.

This clonotype was observed once. This chain uses TRBV7-8 with TRBJ1-2; TRBD1 aligns across 7 bases. The germline V gene has CDR1 SGHVS and CDR2 FQNEAQ. V shed 2 bases, J shed 7 bases, and the junction held 7 bases outside the gene matches. CDR3 size: 14 residues. CDR3 DNA: TGTGCCAGCAGCTTAACGAAGGGGGCCCTTGGCTACACCTTC. Protein sequence: CASSLTKGALGYTF.

This clonotype turned up a few times. CDR3 amino acids: CASSRQVGDYGYTF. Written as DNA, the CDR3 is TGTGCCAGCAGTAGACAGGTCGGGGACTATGGCTACACCTTC. The chain couples TRBV6-1 to TRBJ1-2; D is perhaps TRBD1 (6 bases). The CDR3 runs to 14 residues. Germline lookup yields CDR1 MNHNS and CDR2 SASEGT. Between the trimmed V and J ends, which lost 5 bases and 3 bases, there was a span of 13 bases.

V usage is TRBV19 and J usage is TRBJ1-1; no clear D gene. The V end lost 8 bases, the J end lost 6 bases, and 10 bases lay between the germline ends. This CDR3 spans 11 amino acids. Germline V gives CDR1 LNHDA, CDR2 SQIVND (reference sequence). The CDR3 is CASWFDAEAFF. The CDR3 DNA sequence: TGTGCCAGTTGGTTCGACGCTGAAGCTTTCTTT.

There are a few counts of this clonotype. The chain carries TRBV6-1 and TRBJ1-2; 8 bases line up with TRBD1. The CDR3 runs 13 residues. The J segment lost 7 bases and the V segment lost 7 bases, leaving 8 bases of the junction unmatched. Germline CDR1 MNHNS, CDR2 SASEGT. The CDR3 here is CASISGQGRGYTF. CDR3 nucleotide sequence: TGTGCCAGCATCTCCGGACAGGGACGTGGCTACACCTTC.

The chain employs TRBV4-1 and TRBJ1-3; possibly TRBD1 for D (5 bases). Between the trimmed V and J ends, which lost 5 bases and 1 base, there was a span of 12 bases. CDR1 is MGHRA and CDR2 is YSYEKL in the germline V gene. The CDR3 totals 15 residues. This CDR3 reads CASSDKGRSGNTIYF. DNA for the CDR3: TGCGCCAGCAGCGACAAGGGACGATCTGGAAACACCATATATTTT.